Following are 8 T cell receptor beta chains from one sample sequenced in a study of blood T cell repertoires in COVID-19. Only in-frame clones appear in the TCRdb table, and some are missing; sequencing was by immunoSEQ multiplex PCR. The repertoire has roughly 200,000 clones, about 85% of them found once; the top ten carry over 15%. Sequenced input: PBMCs or T cells enriched from blood (not recorded which). These receptors came from a man between 40 and 49 years old who had recovered from COVID-19.

The rearrangement uses TRBV7-9 and TRBJ2-3; 8 bases map to TRBD2. Trimming removed 5 bases from V and 5 bases from J; junction bases left unmatched: 9. Germline V gives CDR1 SEHNR, CDR2 FQNEAQ (reference sequence). The CDR3 is 15 amino acids. Written as DNA, the CDR3 is TGTGCCAGCAGCCAAAAAGCGGGAGAGGGAGATACGCAGTATTTT. It specifies CASSQKAGEGDTQYF.

The V and J genes are TRBV12-3 or TRBV12-4 and TRBJ1-5; D is unclear. The germline V and J ends were trimmed by 5 bases and 4 bases, with 9 bases remaining between them. The CDR3 is made up of 13 amino acids. Here the CDR3 DNA reads TGTGCCAGCAGTATTGCGGGAAATCAGCCCCAGCATTTT. It encodes CASSIAGNQPQHF.

This chain connects TRBV5-6 to TRBJ2-7; weak D call: TRBD2 (7 bases). CDR1 and CDR2 (germline): SGHDT, YYEEEE. This CDR3 is 13 amino acids long. V was shortened by 2 bases and J by 5 bases, with 11 bases between the two germline ends. CDR3 loop: CASSFRGAHEQYF. CDR3 nucleotides: TGTGCCAGCAGCTTTCGGGGGGCCCACGAGCAGTACTTC. The variable domain in full, completed from reference TRBV5-6 and TRBJ2-7, reads DAGVTQSPTHLIKTRGQQVTLRCSPKSGHDTVSWYQQALGQGPQFIFQYYEEEERQRGNFPDRFSGHQFPNYSSELNVNALLLGDSALYLCASSFRGAHEQYFGPGTRLTVT.

The chain employs TRBV13 and TRBJ2-7; 16 bases agree with TRBD2. CDR1 is PRHDT, CDR2 FYEKMQ, per germline (reference sequence). This CDR3 comprises 21 residues. V lost 6 bases, J lost 12 bases, and 29 bases stayed unmatched. CDR3 sequence: CASRGQGAGTSGRADFWGPYF. For the CDR3, the DNA is TGTGCCAGCAGGGGACAGGGGGCCGGGACTAGCGGGAGGGCCGACTTCTGGGGTCCGTACTTC.

The CDR3 bases are TGTGCCAGCAGCTCCGGGACAATCCTAGGGAATGAGCAGTTCTTC. As protein: CASSSGTILGNEQFF. The chain couples TRBV3-1 (or the pseudogene TRBV3-2) to TRBJ2-1, with D perhaps TRBD1 (6 bases). Germline CDR1 reads LGHDT; CDR2 reads YNNKEL (reference sequence). The CDR3 is 15 residues long. Trimming took off 5 bases at V and 7 bases at J, with 18 bases between the two ends.

This chain joins TRBV6-2 or TRBV6-3 and TRBJ2-7, with D possibly TRBD1 on 6 matching bases. The germline gives CDR1 MNHEY, CDR2 SVGEGT. Trimming shortened V by 6 bases and J by 0 bases, and 15 bases separated the two germline ends. The CDR3 covers 15 residues. CDR3 region: CASSSDRQSSYEQYF. CDR3 coding DNA: TGTGCCAGCAGCTCGGACAGACAAAGCTCCTACGAGCAGTACTTC.

The chain joins TRBV5-8 to TRBJ1-4; a possible D gene is TRBD1 (5 bases). The CDR3 is 15 residues long. The V and J ends lost 6 bases and 7 bases respectively, with 19 bases between them. CDR1 and CDR2 (germline): SGHTS, YDEGEE. The CDR3, as DNA: TGTGCCAGCAACACCGCTTCAGTCAGGGCTGAAAAACTGTTTTTT. Its protein product is CASNTASVRAEKLFF.

This chain connects TRBV30 to TRBJ2-1, with a tentative D call TRBD2 (5 bases). The germline V gene encodes CDR1 GTSNPN and CDR2 SVGIG (reference sequence). The ends were cut back, 2 bases at V and 7 bases at J, with 12 bases in the middle. This CDR3 region has 13 residues. This CDR3 is CAWSYSRGNEQFF. The DNA of the CDR3 is TGTGCCTGGAGTTACTCTAGAGGGAATGAGCAGTTCTTC.